The T cell receptor (beta chain) under discussion was sequenced for a study of control samples from healthy donors and cancer patients. V lost 5 bases to trimming and J lost 4 bases, with 14 bases between them. CDR1 is MNHEY and CDR2 is SVGAGI in the germline V gene. The CDR3 has 14 residues. Sequencing was performed with immunoSEQ multiplex PCR; in TCRdb, only in-frame clones are kept and a portion is missing. Here the sample spans 120,000 or so clones, around nine tenths being singletons. This clone was seen a single time. The chain couples TRBV6-5 to TRBJ1-1, with D possibly TRBD1 on 6 matching bases. The TCR sequence derives from a man in his forties or fifties in good health. The specimen was blood. The CDR3 nucleotides read TGTGCCAGCAGTCTTCACAGGGATCGCACTGAAGCTTTCTTT. It codes for CASSLHRDRTEAFF.